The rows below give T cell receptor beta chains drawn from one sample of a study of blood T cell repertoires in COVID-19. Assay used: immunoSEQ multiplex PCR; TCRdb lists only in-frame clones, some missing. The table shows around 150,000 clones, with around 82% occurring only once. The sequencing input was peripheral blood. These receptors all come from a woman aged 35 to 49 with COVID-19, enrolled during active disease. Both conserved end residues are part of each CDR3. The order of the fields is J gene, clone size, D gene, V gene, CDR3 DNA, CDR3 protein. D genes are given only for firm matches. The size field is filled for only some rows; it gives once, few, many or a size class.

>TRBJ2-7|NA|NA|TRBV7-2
TGTGCCAGCAGCTCTCCAGGGTTCCTCTACGAGCAGTACTTC
CASSSPGFLYEQYF
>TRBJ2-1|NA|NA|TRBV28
TGTGCCAGCAGTTTACGCGGGGACAATGAGCAGTTCTTC
CASSLRGDNEQFF
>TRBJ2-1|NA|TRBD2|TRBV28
TGTGCCACCACTAGCGGAGCCTACAATGAGCAGTTCTTC
CATTSGAYNEQFF
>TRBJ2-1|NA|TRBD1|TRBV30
TGTGCCTGGACCGGGACAGGGCGAACCAATGAGCAGTTCTTC
CAWTGTGRTNEQFF
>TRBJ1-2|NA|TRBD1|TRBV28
TGTGCCAGCGGATCCGGGACAGCTCTTTTGGAGGGCTACACCTTC
CASGSGTALLEGYTF
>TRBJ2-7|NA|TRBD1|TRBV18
TGTGCCAGCTCACCTCAGGGGGCGGACGAGCAGTACTTC
CASSPQGADEQYF
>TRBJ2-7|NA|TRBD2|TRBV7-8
TGTGCCAGCAGCCTAAGGACTAGCGGTAGCTCCTACGAGCAGTACTTC
CASSLRTSGSSYEQYF
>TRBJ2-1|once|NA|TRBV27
TGTGCCAGCAGTTCAACAAGGGGGACCCTGGGGAATGAGCAGTTCTTC
CASSSTRGTLGNEQFF
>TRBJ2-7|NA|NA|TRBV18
TGTGCCAGCTCACACACCCAGACACCCTCCTACGAGCAGTACTTC
CASSHTQTPSYEQYF
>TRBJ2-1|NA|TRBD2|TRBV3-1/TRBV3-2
TGTGCCAGCAGCCCTGGACTAGGCGGTGAGCAGTTCTTC
CASSPGLGGEQFF
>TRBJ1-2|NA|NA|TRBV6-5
TGTGCCAGCAGTTATTCCTCCGGGAGAAACTATGGCTACACCTTC
CASSYSSGRNYGYTF
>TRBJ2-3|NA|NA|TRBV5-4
TGTGCCAGCAGCTTGGGACAAGGGGGGGCCTTTCCAGATACGCAGTATTTT
CASSLGQGGAFPDTQYF
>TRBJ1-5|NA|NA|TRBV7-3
TGTGCCAGCAGCTTAATGGGGGGGGTGAGGTTCCCCCAGCATTTT
CASSLMGGVRFPQHF
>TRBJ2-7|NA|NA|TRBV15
TGTGCCACCAGTTCCCCGGGAAACTACGAGCAGTACTTC
CATSSPGNYEQYF
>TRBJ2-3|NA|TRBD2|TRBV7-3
TGTGCCAGCAGCCCAAACCAACTAGCGGGACGCACAGATACGCAGTATTTT
CASSPNQLAGRTDTQYF
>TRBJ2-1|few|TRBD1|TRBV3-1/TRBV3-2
TGTGCCAGCAGCCACCTCCCCAGGGGGACACACCCTCCGAATGAGCAGTTCTTC
CASSHLPRGTHPPNEQFF
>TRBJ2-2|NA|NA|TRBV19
TGTGCCAGTAGGGTATGGCAGACGAACACCGGGGAGCTGTTTTTT
CASRVWQTNTGELFF
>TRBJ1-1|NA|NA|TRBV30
TGTGCCTGGAGTGTGGGACTTCGGAGGACTGAAGCTTTCTTT
CAWSVGLRRTEAFF
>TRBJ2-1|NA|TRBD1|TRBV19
TGTGCCACGGACAGGGCGGGCTACAATGAGCAGTTCTTC
CATDRAGYNEQFF
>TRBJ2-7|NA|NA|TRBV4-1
TGCGCCAGCAGCCAAGAGCGGCCGCCCTCCTACGAGCAGTACTTC
CASSQERPPSYEQYF
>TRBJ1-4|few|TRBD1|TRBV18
TGTGCCAGCTCACCACCGGGACAGGATGAAAAACTGTTTTTT
CASSPPGQDEKLFF
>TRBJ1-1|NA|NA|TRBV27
TGTGCCACAGCCCTAGGGGCAGGCACTGAAGCTTTCTTT
CATALGAGTEAFF
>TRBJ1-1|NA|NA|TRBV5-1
TGCGCCAGCAGCTCAACAGGAGACTTGAACACTGAAGCTTTCTTT
CASSSTGDLNTEAFF
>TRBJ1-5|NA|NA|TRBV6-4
TGTGCCAGCAGTCCAGGGCGCAATCAGCCCCAGCATTTT
CASSPGRNQPQHF
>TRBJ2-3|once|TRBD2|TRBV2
TGTGCCAGCAGTGCCGGGGGGGCCCCAGATACGCAGTATTTT
CASSAGGAPDTQYF
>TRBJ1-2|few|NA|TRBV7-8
TGTGCCAGCAGCCTAATGAGTCGGGGAACGAATGGCTACACCTTC
CASSLMSRGTNGYTF
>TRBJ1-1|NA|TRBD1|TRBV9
TGTGCCAGCAGCCTGAGAGGGGGCTCGAACACTGAAGCTTTCTTT
CASSLRGGSNTEAFF
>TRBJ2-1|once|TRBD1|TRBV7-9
TGTGCCAGCAGCTTAGGGGGACAGGGGAGCAATGAGCAGTTCTTC
CASSLGGQGSNEQFF
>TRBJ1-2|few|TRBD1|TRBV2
TGTGCCAGCCTGGGGCAGGGGGCGCCGAATGGCTACACCTTC
CASLGQGAPNGYTF
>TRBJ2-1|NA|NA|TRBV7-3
TGTGCCAGCAGCCCTCAGCGTGCGGCCAATGAGCAGTTCTTC
CASSPQRAANEQFF
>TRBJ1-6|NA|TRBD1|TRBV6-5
TGTGCCAGCAGTTACGGGACAGATAATTCACCCCTCCACTTT
CASSYGTDNSPLHF
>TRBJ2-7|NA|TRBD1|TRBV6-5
TGTGCCAGCAGAGAGCCAGGGGGCCTGTCCTACGAGCAGTACTTC
CASREPGGLSYEQYF
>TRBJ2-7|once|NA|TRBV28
TGTGCCAGCAGTTTAATAATAAGCGTGCTAGCGAGGTCCGAGCAGTACTTC
CASSLIISVLARSEQYF
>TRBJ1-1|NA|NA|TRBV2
TGTGCCAGCAGTGGTGTGGCGAACACTGAAGCTTTCTTT
CASSGVANTEAFF
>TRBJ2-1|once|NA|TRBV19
TGTGCCAGTAGTATAAGGGGGTCCTACAATGAGCAGTTCTTC
CASSIRGSYNEQFF
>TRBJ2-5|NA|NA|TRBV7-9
TGTGCCAGCCAGGAGGGTTCGGGGACCCAGTACTTC
CASQEGSGTQYF
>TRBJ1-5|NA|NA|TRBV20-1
TGCAGTGCTAGAGATTCCCGAGCCCAGCATTTT
CSARDSRAQHF
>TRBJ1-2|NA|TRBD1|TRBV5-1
TGCGCCAGCGCCCGGGACAGACCTCTCCTTAGCTACACCTTC
CASARDRPLLSYTF
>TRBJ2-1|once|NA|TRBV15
TGTGCCACCAGCAGAGACTTATCCTCCTACAATGAGCAGTTCTTC
CATSRDLSSYNEQFF
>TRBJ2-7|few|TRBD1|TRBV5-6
TGTGCCAGCAGCTTGCAGGGGGCCCACGAGCAGTACTTC
CASSLQGAHEQYF
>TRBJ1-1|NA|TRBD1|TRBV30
TGTGCCTGGACGACACCCCGGGACAGGGGCAACACTGAAGCTTTCTTT
CAWTTPRDRGNTEAFF
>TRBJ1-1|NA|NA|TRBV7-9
TGTGCCAGCAGCCGGGGTGAGGCTACGAACACTGAAGCTTTCTTT
CASSRGEATNTEAFF
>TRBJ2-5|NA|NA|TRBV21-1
TGTGCCAGCAGCAAAGAATGGGCTAGCGGGGGCTCCCGGTCCCAGTACTTC
CASSKEWASGGSRSQYF
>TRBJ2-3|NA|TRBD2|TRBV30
TGTGCCTGGACCCGACTAGCGGGGACCACAGATACGCAGTATTTT
CAWTRLAGTTDTQYF